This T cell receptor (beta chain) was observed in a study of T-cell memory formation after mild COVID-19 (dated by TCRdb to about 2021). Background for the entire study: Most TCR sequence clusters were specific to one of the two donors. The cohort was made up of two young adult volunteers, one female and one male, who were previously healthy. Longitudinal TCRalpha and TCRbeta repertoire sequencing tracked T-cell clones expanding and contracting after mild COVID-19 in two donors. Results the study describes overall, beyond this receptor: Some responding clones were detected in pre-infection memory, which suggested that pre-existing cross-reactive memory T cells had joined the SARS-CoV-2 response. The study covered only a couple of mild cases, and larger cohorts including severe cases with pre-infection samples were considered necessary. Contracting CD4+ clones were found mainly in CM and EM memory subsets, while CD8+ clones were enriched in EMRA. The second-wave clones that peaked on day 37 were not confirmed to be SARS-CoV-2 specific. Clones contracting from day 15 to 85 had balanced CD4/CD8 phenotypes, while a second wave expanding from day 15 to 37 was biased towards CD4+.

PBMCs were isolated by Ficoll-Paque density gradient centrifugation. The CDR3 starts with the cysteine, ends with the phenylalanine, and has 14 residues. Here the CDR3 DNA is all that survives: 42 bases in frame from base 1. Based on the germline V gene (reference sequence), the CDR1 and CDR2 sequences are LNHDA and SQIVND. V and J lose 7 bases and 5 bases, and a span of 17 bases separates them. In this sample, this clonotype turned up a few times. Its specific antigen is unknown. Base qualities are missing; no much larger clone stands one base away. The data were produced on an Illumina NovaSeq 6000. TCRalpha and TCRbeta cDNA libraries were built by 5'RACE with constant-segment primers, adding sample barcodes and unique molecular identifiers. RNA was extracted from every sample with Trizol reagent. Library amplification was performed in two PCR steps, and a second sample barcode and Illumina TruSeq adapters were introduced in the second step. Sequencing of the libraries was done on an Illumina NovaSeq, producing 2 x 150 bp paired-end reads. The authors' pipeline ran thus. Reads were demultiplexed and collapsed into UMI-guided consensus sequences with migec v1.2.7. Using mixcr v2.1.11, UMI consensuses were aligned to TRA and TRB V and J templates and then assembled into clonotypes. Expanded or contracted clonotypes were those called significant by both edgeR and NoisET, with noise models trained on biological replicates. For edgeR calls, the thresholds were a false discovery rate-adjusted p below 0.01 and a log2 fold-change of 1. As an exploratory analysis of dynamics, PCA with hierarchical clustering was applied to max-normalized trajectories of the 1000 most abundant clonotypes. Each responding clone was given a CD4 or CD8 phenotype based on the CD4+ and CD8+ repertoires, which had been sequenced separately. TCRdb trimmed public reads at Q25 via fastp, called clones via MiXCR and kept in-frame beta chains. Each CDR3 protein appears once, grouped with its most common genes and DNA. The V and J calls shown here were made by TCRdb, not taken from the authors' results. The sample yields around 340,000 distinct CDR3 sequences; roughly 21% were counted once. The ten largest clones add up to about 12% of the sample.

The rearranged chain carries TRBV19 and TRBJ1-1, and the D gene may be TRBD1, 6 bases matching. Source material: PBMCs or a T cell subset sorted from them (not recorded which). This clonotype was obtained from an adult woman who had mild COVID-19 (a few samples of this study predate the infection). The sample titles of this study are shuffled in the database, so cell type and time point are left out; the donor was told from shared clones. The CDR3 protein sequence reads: CASKFEGVRTEAFF. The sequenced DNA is TGTGCCAGTAAATTTGAGGGGGTGAGGACTGAAGCTTTCTTT.